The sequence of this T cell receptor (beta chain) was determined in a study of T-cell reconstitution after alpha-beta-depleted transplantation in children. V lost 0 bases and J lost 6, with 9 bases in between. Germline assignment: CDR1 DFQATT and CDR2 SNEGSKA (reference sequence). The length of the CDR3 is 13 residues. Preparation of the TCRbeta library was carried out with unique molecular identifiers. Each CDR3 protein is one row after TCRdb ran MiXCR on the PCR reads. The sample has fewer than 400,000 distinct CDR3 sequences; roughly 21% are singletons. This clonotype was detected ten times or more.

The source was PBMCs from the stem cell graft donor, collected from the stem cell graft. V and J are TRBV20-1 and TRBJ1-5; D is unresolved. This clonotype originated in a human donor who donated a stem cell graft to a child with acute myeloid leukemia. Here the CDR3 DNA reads TGCAGTGCTAGAGATGGACCGGGTCAGCCCCAGCATTTT. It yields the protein CSARDGPGQPQHF.